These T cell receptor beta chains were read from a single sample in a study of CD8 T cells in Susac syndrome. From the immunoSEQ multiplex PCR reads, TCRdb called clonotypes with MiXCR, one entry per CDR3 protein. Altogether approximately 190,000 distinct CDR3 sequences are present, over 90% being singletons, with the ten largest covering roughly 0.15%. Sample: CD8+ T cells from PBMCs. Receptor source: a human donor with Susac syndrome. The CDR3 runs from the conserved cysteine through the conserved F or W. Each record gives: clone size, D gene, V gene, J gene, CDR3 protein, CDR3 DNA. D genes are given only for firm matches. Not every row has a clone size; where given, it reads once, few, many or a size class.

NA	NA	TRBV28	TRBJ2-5	CASSLRTVQETQYF	TGTGCCAGCAGTTTAAGGACAGTCCAAGAGACCCAGTACTTC
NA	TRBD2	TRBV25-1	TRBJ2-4	CASSGTSGIDIQYF	TGTGCCAGCAGTGGGACTAGCGGGATTGACATTCAGTACTTC
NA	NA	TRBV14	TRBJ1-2	CASSQGGWSRGYTF	TGTGCCAGCAGCCAAGGGGGCTGGTCGAGGGGCTACACCTTC
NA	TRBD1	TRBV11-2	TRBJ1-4	CASSARDRDEKLFF	TGTGCCAGCAGCGCCCGGGACAGGGATGAAAAACTGTTTTTT
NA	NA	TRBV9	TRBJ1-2	CASSVGGTGFYGYTF	TGTGCCAGCAGCGTAGGAGGCACAGGCTTCTATGGCTACACCTTC
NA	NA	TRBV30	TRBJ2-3	CAWSISSGDTQYF	TGTGCCTGGAGCATCTCATCGGGGGATACGCAGTATTTT
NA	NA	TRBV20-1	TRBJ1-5	CSARGPSWNQPQHF	TGCAGTGCTAGGGGCCCCAGTTGGAATCAGCCCCAGCATTTT
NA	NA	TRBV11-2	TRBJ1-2	CASSLGQLDAANYGYTF	TGTGCCAGCAGCTTAGGACAACTAGACGCTGCTAACTATGGCTACACCTTC
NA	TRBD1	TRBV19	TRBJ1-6	CASSIAAGTAYNSPLHF	TGTGCCAGTAGTATAGCCGCCGGGACAGCTTATAATTCACCCCTCCACTTT
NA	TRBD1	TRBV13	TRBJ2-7	CASSQGTGAYEQYF	TGTGCCAGCAGCCAAGGGACAGGGGCCTACGAGCAGTACTTC
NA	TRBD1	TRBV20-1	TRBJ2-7	CSGSQGDRDEQYF	TGCAGTGGGAGTCAGGGGGATAGGGACGAGCAGTACTTC
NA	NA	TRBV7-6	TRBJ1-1	CASSLSKVTEAFF	TGTGCCAGCAGCTTAAGTAAGGTCACTGAAGCTTTCTTT
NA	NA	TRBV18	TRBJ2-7	CASSPDFINSYEQYF	TGTGCCAGCTCACCAGATTTTATAAACTCCTACGAGCAGTACTTC
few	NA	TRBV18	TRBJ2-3	CASSPPTSTDTQYF	TGTGCCAGCTCACCACCGACTAGCACAGATACGCAGTATTTT
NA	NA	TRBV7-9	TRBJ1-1	CASSSPQGPREAFF	TGTGCCAGCAGCTCCCCGCAGGGGCCCCGGGAAGCTTTCTTT
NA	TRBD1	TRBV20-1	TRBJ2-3	CSATSTGDRWDTQYF	TGCAGTGCTACCTCAACAGGGGATCGTTGGGATACGCAGTATTTT
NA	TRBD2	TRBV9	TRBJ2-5	CASSAGLAGGGTQYF	TGTGCCAGCAGCGCGGGACTAGCGGGAGGGGGGACCCAGTACTTC
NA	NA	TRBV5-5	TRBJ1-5	CASSSDAGNQHF	TGTGCCAGCAGCTCGGACGCGGGAAACCAGCATTTT
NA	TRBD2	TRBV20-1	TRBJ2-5	CSASSLAGDTGETQYF	TGCAGTGCTAGCTCGCTAGCGGGGGATACAGGGGAGACCCAGTACTTC
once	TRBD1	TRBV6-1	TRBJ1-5	CASSTGGRQPQHF	TGTGCCAGCAGCACAGGGGGGAGGCAGCCCCAGCATTTT
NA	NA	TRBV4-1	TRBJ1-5	CASSQGTVGQPQHF	TGCGCCAGCAGCCAAGGGACAGTGGGTCAGCCCCAGCATTTT
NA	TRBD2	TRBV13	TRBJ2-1	CASSRRGSGGGEQFF	TGTGCCAGCAGCCGCCGGGGTAGCGGGGGCGGTGAGCAGTTCTTC